These T cell receptor beta chains were read from a single sample in a study of blood T cells in healthy people across ages. MiXCR, run by TCRdb on the 5' RACE reads, gives a single entry per CDR3 protein. Here the sample spans hundreds of thousands of distinct CDR3 sequences, 58% being singletons. Material: blood. The receptors were sampled from a man aged 60 to 75 in good health. The CDR3 runs from the conserved cysteine through the conserved F or W.

V	J	length	CDR3
TRBV5-5	TRBJ1-2	16	CAGRPQPGGVDYGYTF
TRBV29-1	TRBJ2-3	14	CSVETGASTDTQYF
TRBV7-2	TRBJ2-2	16	CASSLMGIAYTGELFF
TRBV20-1	TRBJ2-3	16	CSASGTGTGDTDTQYF
TRBV12-3/TRBV12-4	TRBJ2-5	16	CASSRLDRGNRETQYF
TRBV6-6	TRBJ1-5	13	CASSYGGNQPQHF
TRBV20-1	TRBJ2-1	17	CSARDPRTGASYNEQFF
TRBV20-1	TRBJ1-2	14	CSARDLTENYGYTF
TRBV20-1	TRBJ2-5	13	CSARDSGQETQYF
TRBV7-9	TRBJ2-7	14	CASGPRDRAYEQYF
TRBV28	TRBJ2-1	15	CASSSPSGGANEQFF
TRBV7-6	TRBJ1-5	15	CASSLGGNSNQPQHF
TRBV5-1	TRBJ2-3	14	CASSLTGRADTQYF
TRBV6-5	TRBJ2-5	14	CASSYGIAQGTQYF
TRBV25-1	.	16	CASSEWEGGDQETQYF
TRBV5-1	TRBJ2-3	15	CATKRLAGREDTQYF
TRBV24-1	TRBJ2-7	18	CATSDFPRDREVPYEQYF
TRBV9	.	17	CASSVSRTIGGGETQYF
TRBV29-1	TRBJ2-3	13	CSHLLSGEDTQYF
TRBV4-1	.	14	CASSQRTVGWTQYF
TRBV7-2	TRBJ2-7	16	CASSLGGGGDAYEQYF
TRBV10-3	TRBJ2-2	16	CAISGGKGSNTGELFF
TRBV11-2	TRBJ2-5	15	CASSLSPSSYNEQYF
TRBV3-1	TRBJ2-7	13	CASSLTRGYEQYF
TRBV6-6	TRBJ1-3	13	CASSYDIRNTIYF
TRBV5-4	TRBJ2-1	15	CASSSDRGGWNEQFF
TRBV6-1	TRBJ1-1	14	CASTRQGWNTEAFF
TRBV5-1	TRBJ2-5	15	CASSFSAPSQETQYF
TRBV2	TRBJ2-3	16	CASSLRLAGLGDTQYF
TRBV9	TRBJ1-6	15	CASSVQGDGDSPLHF
TRBV6-5	TRBJ1-1	11	CASGGQDKAFF
TRBV29-1	TRBJ2-7	13	CSVARQGPYEQYF
TRBV13	TRBJ2-7	15	CASSQTNGPYNEQYF
TRBV7-9	TRBJ2-1	14	CASSYVWTGDEQFF
TRBV28	TRBJ1-2	13	CATRKGQLYGYTF
TRBV12-3/TRBV12-4	TRBJ2-3	15	CASSPAGGRTDTQYF
TRBV28	TRBJ2-6	17	CASSITGVGSGANVLTF
TRBV7-2	TRBJ2-2	16	CASSLVAGGFAGELFF
TRBV3-1	TRBJ1-2	13	CASSPREANGYTF
TRBV5-1	TRBJ1-4	14	CASSTTGNGEKLFF
TRBV9	TRBJ2-1	15	CASSVRLAPYNEQFF
TRBV6-6	TRBJ2-5	16	CASSYSHLGGAETQYF